Presented here are 22 T cell receptor beta chains from one specimen sequenced in a study of control samples from healthy donors and cancer patients. Profiled with immunoSEQ multiplex PCR; TCRdb holds only in-frame clones, not every one. Of approximately 230,000 clones in the sample, around 79% are singletons; the top ten hold about 14%. What was sequenced was PBMCs. Receptors originate from a woman in her sixties with lung cancer.

This chain uses TRBV10-2 with TRBJ1-1; no reliable D call. The CDR3 consists of 12 residues. The ends were cut back, 0 bases at V and 12 bases at J, with 11 bases in the middle. The germline CDR1 and CDR2 sequences are WSHSY and SAAADI. The CDR3 DNA sequence: TGCGCCAGCAGTGAGTCGGAGGGAGGGACTTTCTTT. Its protein is CASSESEGGTFF.

This clone has a handful of counts. This rearrangement joins TRBV2 to TRBJ2-5; TRBD2 matches 9 bases. This CDR3 is built from 15 residues. The V gene end was trimmed by 5 bases and the J gene end by 7 bases; junction bases not matched to a gene: 11. Germline lookup yields CDR1 SNHLY and CDR2 FYNNEI. CDR3 protein: CASSSERGALGTQYF. As DNA, the CDR3 is TGTGCCAGCAGTAGTGAGCGGGGGGCCCTCGGGACCCAGTACTTC.

This sequence joins TRBV5-1 and TRBJ1-1; TRBD1 agrees at 7 bases. CDR1 is SGHRS, CDR2 YFSETQ, per germline. V was clipped by 2 bases and J by 4 bases; unmatched bases: 8. This CDR3 comprises 15 residues. CDR3 sequence: CASSFEGARGTEAFF. The CDR3 nucleotides are TGCGCCAGCAGCTTTGAGGGGGCTCGGGGCACTGAAGCTTTCTTT.

The chain links TRBV9 to TRBJ2-1; possibly TRBD1 for D (6 bases). The CDR3 has 15 residues. Germline assignment: CDR1 SGDLS and CDR2 YYNGEE. Trimming took off 0 bases at V and 4 bases at J, with 11 bases between the two ends. The CDR3 DNA is TGTGCCAGCAGCGTAGGGTCTAGGGGGTACAATGAGCAGTTCTTC. It is translated as CASSVGSRGYNEQFF.

This chain uses TRBV10-3 with TRBJ1-4, with a tentative D call TRBD1 (6 bases). Germline V lookup: CDR1 ENHRY, CDR2 SYGVKD. V dropped 2 bases and J dropped 5 bases, with 12 bases sitting between them. CDR3 size: 15 residues. CDR3 region: CAISEPGQANEKLFF. The DNA for the CDR3 is TGTGCCATCAGTGAGCCGGGACAAGCGAATGAAAAACTGTTTTTT.

The chain has TRBV5-4 and TRBJ2-1; 9 bases match TRBD2. The CDR3 is made up of 15 amino acids. V was pared by 4 bases and J by 5 bases, with 7 bases of the junction left unmatched. CDR1 and CDR2 (germline): SGHNT, YYREEE (reference sequence). CDR3 bases: TGTGCCAGCAGCCCGGGGGGACTAGCAAACAATGAGCAGTTCTTC. Translating gives CASSPGGLANNEQFF.

J is TRBJ1-1 and V is TRBV12-3 or TRBV12-4; D is perhaps TRBD1 (5 bases). CDR3 length equals 13 residues. V lost 6 bases to trimming and J lost 7 bases, with 15 bases between them. The CDR3 coding sequence is TGTGCCAGCAGCCCAGACAGCAATTTTGAAGCTTTCTTT. The encoded protein is CASSPDSNFEAFF.

The gene calls are TRBV2 and TRBJ1-5, with TRBD1 matching over 11 bases. Germline V gene data show CDR1 as SNHLY and CDR2 as FYNNEI. J was trimmed by 5 bases and V by 2 bases; bases with no gene match: 2. The CDR3 sequence is 15 residues long. CDR3 bases: TGTGCCAGCAGTGAACGGACAGGGGGCTATCAGCCCCAGCATTTT. Its translation is CASSERTGGYQPQHF.

This chain joins TRBV2 and TRBJ2-1, with 8 positions matching TRBD1. CDR3 length: 12 amino acids. The germline gives CDR1 SNHLY, CDR2 FYNNEI. The V and J ends lost 8 bases and 8 bases, in that order; junction bases with no gene match: 5. The CDR3 nucleotides read TGTGCCAGCGACCAGGGGGCGGATGAGCAGTTCTTC. Translation gives CASDQGADEQFF.

The CDR3 region has the DNA TGTGCCATCAGTCGCAGTGGAGATAATTCACCCCTCCACTTT. It encodes CAISRSGDNSPLHF. The rearrangement links TRBV10-3 to TRBJ1-6; D is unresolved. From germline, CDR1 is ENHRY and CDR2 SYGVKD. V lost 5 bases to trimming and J lost 5 bases, with 10 bases between them. The CDR3 is 14 residues long.

The V call is TRBV19, the J call TRBJ1-1; weak D call: TRBD1 (5 bases). Germline V gene data show CDR1 as LNHDA and CDR2 as SQIVND (reference sequence). Trimming took 6 bases from V and 7 from J, leaving 12 bases between them. The CDR3 sequence is 12 residues long. The DNA of the CDR3 is TGTGCCAGTAGCCAGAATGGGGGTGAAGCTTTCTTT. This gives the protein CASSQNGGEAFF.

This clone was observed once. The gene calls are TRBV18 and TRBJ2-7; D is undetermined. With 0 bases removed from V and 3 bases from J, the gap between germline ends came to 3 bases. Germline V lookup: CDR1 KGHSH, CDR2 LQKENI. CDR3 length equals 12 residues. CDR3 bases: TGTGCCAGCTCACCACCCAACTACGAGCAGTACTTC. It codes for CASSPPNYEQYF.

The rearrangement links TRBV18 to TRBJ2-7, with TRBD1 matching 8 bases. CDR1 KGHSH and CDR2 LQKENI come from the germline V gene. Germline trimming cut 1 base from V and 1 base from J; bases unmatched to any gene: 9. This CDR3 contains 17 residues. CDR3 in amino acids: CASSPRPTTGVSYEQYF. DNA for the CDR3: TGTGCCAGCTCACCACGGCCCACGACAGGGGTATCCTACGAGCAGTACTTC.

This chain joins TRBV7-8 and TRBJ2-3; either TRBD1 or TRBD2 may fit D (5 bases each). This CDR3 has 13 amino acids. The V gene lost 3 bases and the J gene lost 4 bases, with 8 bases spanning the gap. Looked up from germline, CDR1 is SGHVS and CDR2 is FQNEAQ. DNA for the CDR3: TGTGCCAGCAGCTTGGGACGATCAGATACGCAGTATTTT. It encodes CASSLGRSDTQYF. Supplemented by reference TRBV7-8 and TRBJ2-3, the full variable domain reads GAGVSQSPRYKVAKRGQDVALRCDPISGHVSLFWYQQALGQGPEFLTYFQNEAQLDKSGLPSDRFFAERPEGSVSTLKIQRTQQEDSAVYLCASSLGRSDTQYFGPGTRLTVL.

This chain connects TRBV4-2 to TRBJ2-5; D is undetermined. V lost 5 bases and J lost 3, with 10 bases in between. This CDR3 contains 13 residues. Germline CDR1 LGHNA, CDR2 YNFKEQ. CDR3 DNA sequence: TGTGCCAGCAGCGCTGGGCGGAAAGAGACCCAGTACTTC. Its translation: CASSAGRKETQYF.

This chain uses TRBV20-1 with TRBJ2-1, with 12 bases lining up with TRBD2. After removal of 3 bases from V and 2 bases from J, the junction contained 8 bases not matched to a gene. Germline lookup yields CDR1 DFQATT and CDR2 SNEGSKA (reference sequence). This CDR3 comprises 17 residues. The CDR3 nucleotides read TGCAGTGCTAGTGCTAGCGGGAGGGCCTCCACCTACAATGAGCAGTTCTTC. Protein product: CSASASGRASTYNEQFF.

This clone was seen once. The chain employs TRBV19 and TRBJ1-1, with D unclear. Germline V gives CDR1 LNHDA, CDR2 SQIVND (reference sequence). The V end was cut by 4 bases, the J end by 5 bases, with 8 bases between. The CDR3 sequence is 12 residues long. The CDR3 here is CASSTRETEAFF. The CDR3 DNA reads as TGTGCCAGTAGTACCCGGGAAACTGAAGCTTTCTTT.

The chain joins TRBV3-1 (or the pseudogene TRBV3-2) to TRBJ1-6, with D perhaps TRBD1 (5 bases). Trimming stripped 0 bases from V and 6 bases from J, with 12 bases between. The germline V gene encodes CDR1 LGHDT and CDR2 YNNKEL (reference sequence). The CDR3 length is 16 residues. The CDR3 region is CASSQELFGGNSPLHF. Here the CDR3 DNA reads TGTGCCAGCAGCCAAGAGCTATTCGGGGGTAATTCACCCCTCCACTTT.

The rearrangement joins TRBV2 to TRBJ1-5; D is ambiguous. Germline V CDR1 and CDR2: SNHLY, FYNNEI. V dropped 6 bases and J dropped 0 bases, with 9 bases sitting between them. The CDR3 is 14 amino acids. The CDR3 DNA follows: TGTGCCAGCAGACTCGACATTAGCAATCAGCCCCAGCATTTT. Its translation is CASRLDISNQPQHF.

The chain joins TRBV7-2 to TRBJ1-2; the D is unclear. The V end was cut by 4 bases, the J end by 5 bases, with 20 bases between. The CDR3 has 16 residues. CDR1 SGHTA and CDR2 FQGNSA come from the germline V gene. CDR3 sequence: CASSSTTPGVGYGYTF. The CDR3 nucleotides are TGTGCCAGCAGCTCTACAACCCCTGGGGTAGGATATGGCTACACCTTC.

The gene calls are TRBV7-3 and TRBJ2-7; 7 positions agree with TRBD1. Looked up from germline, CDR1 is SGHTA and CDR2 is FQGTGA. The CDR3 spans 13 residues. The trim removed 4 bases at V and 6 bases at J, leaving 6 bases unmatched. The CDR3 coding sequence is TGTGCCAGCAGCTACAAGACAGGGTTCGAGCAGTACTTC. It codes for CASSYKTGFEQYF.

This chain joins TRBV5-1 and TRBJ1-1; 10 bases map to TRBD1. The J segment lost 7 bases and the V segment lost 4 bases, leaving 7 bases of the junction unmatched. There are 14 residues in the CDR3. CDR1 and CDR2 (germline): SGHRS, YFSETQ. CDR3: CASSTGQGVGEAFF. Written as DNA, the CDR3 is TGCGCCAGCAGCACCGGACAGGGGGTAGGTGAAGCTTTCTTT. The whole variable domain, filled in from reference TRBV5-1 and TRBJ1-1, reads KAGVTQTPRYLIKTRGQQVTLSCSPISGHRSVSWYQQTPGQGLQFLFEYFSETQRNKGNFPGRFSGRQFSNSRSEMNVSTLELGDSALYLCASSTGQGVGEAFFGQGTRLTVV.